The next 30 T cell receptor beta chains were all read from a single sample in a study of blood T cell repertoires in COVID-19. Clones were read by immunoSEQ multiplex PCR, and TCRdb kept only the in-frame ones, dropping some. The sample yields more than 300,000 clones, about 82% seen once. The sample taken for sequencing was peripheral blood. These receptors originate from a woman between 50 and 59 years old with acute or convalescent COVID-19.

This chain's CDR3 is CATSRDPTTNEKLFF. The CDR3 nucleotides are TGTGCCACCAGCAGAGATCCCACAACTAATGAAAAACTGTTTTTT. J is TRBJ1-4 and V is TRBV15; D not certain. Between the trimmed V and J ends, which lost 0 bases and 0 bases, there was a span of 5 bases. Germline values: CDR1 LNHNV, CDR2 YYDKDF (reference sequence). The CDR3 runs 15 residues. The whole variable domain, filled in from reference TRBV15 and TRBJ1-4, reads DAMVIQNPRYQVTQFGKPVTLSCSQTLNHNVMYWYQQKSSQAPKLLFHYYDKDFNNEADTPDNFQSRRPNTSFCFLDIRSPGLGDTAMYLCATSRDPTTNEKLFFGSGTQLSVL.

The V and J genes are TRBV3-1 (or the pseudogene TRBV3-2) and TRBJ2-3; D unclear. The CDR3 is 12 residues long. V was pared by 0 bases and J by 8 bases, with 6 bases between. CDR1 is LGHDT and CDR2 is YNNKEL in the germline V gene (reference sequence). DNA of the CDR3: TGTGCCAGCAGCCAAGAGGTCGGTACGCAGTATTTT. This sequence encodes CASSQEVGTQYF.

The V and J genes are TRBV6-6 and TRBJ1-1; a weak D match, TRBD1 (6 bases). The CDR3 runs to 13 residues. Germline V CDR1 and CDR2: MNHNY, SVGAGI (reference sequence). V lost 4 bases and J 4 bases, leaving 10 bases between the germline ends. The CDR3 nucleotides read TGTGCCAGCAGTTTCCAGGGGTCCACTGAAGCTTTCTTT. This gives the protein CASSFQGSTEAFF.

V usage is TRBV27 and J usage is TRBJ1-1; D remains unclear. The CDR3 is made up of 15 amino acids. CDR1 is MNHEY and CDR2 is SMNVEV in the germline V gene (reference sequence). V shed 0 bases and J shed 3 bases, with 11 bases lying between them. This chain's CDR3 is CASSLSTRRDTEAFF. The CDR3, as DNA: TGTGCCAGCAGTTTATCCACCCGGCGGGACACTGAAGCTTTCTTT.

The rearrangement uses TRBV7-2 and TRBJ2-7; no clear D. This CDR3 contains 14 residues. Trimming removed 7 bases from V and 0 bases from J, with 13 bases in between. Germline V CDR1 and CDR2: SGHTA, FQGNSA. The CDR3 reads CASKLELTSYEQYF. CDR3 DNA: TGTGCCAGCAAATTAGAGCTTACCTCCTACGAGCAGTACTTC.

The genes are TRBV6-5 and TRBJ1-2, with a possible D match to TRBD1 (5 bases). The V end lost 0 bases, the J end lost 3 bases, and 11 bases lay between the germline ends. Germline V gene data show CDR1 as MNHEY and CDR2 as SVGAGI. The length of the CDR3 is 15 residues. The CDR3 protein is CASSYSGREDYGYTF. In nucleotides, the CDR3 is TGTGCCAGCAGTTACTCGGGCAGGGAAGACTATGGCTACACCTTC.

This clone was seen ten or more times. J is TRBJ2-3 and V is TRBV5-5; a weak D match, TRBD2 (6 bases). This CDR3 spans 15 amino acids. CDR1 is SGHKS and CDR2 is YYEKEE in the germline V gene (reference sequence). Trimming removed 0 bases from V and 2 bases from J, with 10 bases in between. CDR3 in DNA: TGTGCCAGCAGCTTGGAACTAGCCTTCACAGATACGCAGTATTTT. Translating it yields CASSLELAFTDTQYF.

The chain combines TRBV2 with TRBJ1-5; possibly TRBD1 for D (5 bases). CDR1 SNHLY and CDR2 FYNNEI come from the germline V gene. This CDR3 region has 13 residues. V lost 6 bases and J lost 2, with 8 bases in between. CDR3: CASRGRGNQPQHF. As DNA, the CDR3 is TGTGCCAGCAGGGGCAGGGGCAATCAGCCCCAGCATTTT.

The chain joins TRBV9 to TRBJ2-1; 7 nucleotides agree with TRBD1. Germline loops: CDR1 SGDLS, CDR2 YYNGEE. There are 15 residues in the CDR3. V was clipped by 3 bases and J by 2 bases; unmatched bases: 5. CDR3 in amino acids: CASSDTGVPYNEQFF. DNA for the CDR3: TGTGCCAGCAGCGATACAGGGGTCCCCTACAATGAGCAGTTCTTC.

The rearrangement links TRBV6-1 to TRBJ1-4; D is ambiguous. Germline V gene sequence: CDR1 MNHNS, CDR2 SASEGT. Trimming shortened V by 0 bases and J by 0 bases, and 5 bases separated the two germline ends. The CDR3 sequence is 15 residues long. In DNA form, the CDR3 reads TGTGCCAGCAGTGAAGCTGGAGCAACTAATGAAAAACTGTTTTTT. Amino acid sequence: CASSEAGATNEKLFF.

This clone showed up just a few times. The DNA of the CDR3 is TGTGCCAGCAGTGCGACAGGCACAGATACGCAGTATTTT. It yields the protein CASSATGTDTQYF. The genes are TRBV28 and TRBJ2-3; D is possibly TRBD1 (5 bases). Trimming left V 5 bases short and J 1 base short, with 7 bases between. CDR3 size: 13 residues. Germline V gives CDR1 MDHEN, CDR2 SYDVKM.

The CDR3 DNA follows: TGTGCCAGCAGGGGGACAGGGGGCGAATACGAGCAGTACTTC. Translation: CASRGTGGEYEQYF. The chain is built from TRBV27 and TRBJ2-7; 12 bases are a match to TRBD1. V lost 6 bases to trimming and J lost 4 bases; unmatched junction nucleotides: 4. Looked up from germline, CDR1 is MNHEY and CDR2 is SMNVEV (reference sequence). This CDR3 has 14 amino acids.

This chain links TRBV2 with TRBJ2-2; 8 bases agree with TRBD1. The CDR3 is 16 residues long. Looked up from germline, CDR1 is SNHLY and CDR2 is FYNNEI. Losses at the gene ends were 3 bases for V and 5 bases for J; bases not matched to a gene: 8. CDR3 region: CASSDLPTGVTGELFF. CDR3 in DNA: TGTGCCAGCAGTGATCTCCCGACAGGGGTGACCGGGGAGCTGTTTTTT.

The chain links TRBV28 to TRBJ2-7; TRBD2 matches 14 bases. Germline V gene data show CDR1 as MDHEN and CDR2 as SYDVKM. V shed 7 bases, J shed 4 bases, and the junction held 3 bases outside the gene matches. The CDR3 covers 14 residues. CDR3 region: CASTRLAGGYEQYF. The CDR3 nucleotides read TGTGCCAGCACCAGACTAGCGGGAGGGTACGAGCAGTACTTC.

The chain carries TRBV9 and TRBJ2-5, with 7 bases identical to TRBD1. The junction had 9 bases not matched to a gene; V was cut back by 0 bases and J by 7 bases. This CDR3 has 15 amino acids. Per germline, CDR1 SGDLS and CDR2 YYNGEE. The DNA for the CDR3 is TGTGCCAGCAGCGTAGAGGGACAGCCGCAGGGGACCCAGTACTTC. Translated, it gives CASSVEGQPQGTQYF. Full variable domain (outside the CDR3, taken from reference TRBV9 and TRBJ2-5): DSGVTQTPKHLITATGQRVTLRCSPRSGDLSVYWYQQSLDQGLQFLIQYYNGEERAKGNILERFSAQQFPDLHSELNLSSLELGDSALYFCASSVEGQPQGTQYFGPGTRLLVL.

The rearrangement links TRBV11-2 to TRBJ1-4; weak D call: TRBD1 (6 bases). V was trimmed by 1 base and J by 12 bases, leaving 21 bases between them. The germline CDR1 and CDR2 sequences are SGHAT and FQNNGV. The CDR3 length is 16 residues. The CDR3 sequence is CASSLGMDRSPKELFF. Written as DNA, the CDR3 is TGTGCCAGCAGCTTAGGAATGGACAGAAGCCCGAAAGAACTGTTTTTT.

V and J are TRBV5-1 and TRBJ1-5; 8 nucleotides line up with TRBD1. This CDR3 contains 15 residues. Per germline, CDR1 SGHRS and CDR2 YFSETQ. After removal of 1 base from V and 6 bases from J, the junction contained 6 bases not matched to a gene. The CDR3 nucleotides read TGCGCCAGCAGCTTGAGTGGACAGGGAGGTCAGCCCCAGCATTTT. This gives the protein CASSLSGQGGQPQHF.

The rearrangement joins TRBV5-1 to TRBJ2-7; 10 positions agree with TRBD1. Germline CDR1 SGHRS, CDR2 YFSETQ. Trimming took 4 bases from V and 4 from J; bases not matched to a gene: 11. This CDR3 is 16 amino acids long. The chain's CDR3 is CASSPGMTGGVYEQYF. The CDR3 nucleotides are TGCGCCAGCAGCCCCGGAATGACAGGGGGCGTTTACGAGCAGTACTTC. Filled out from reference TRBV5-1 and TRBJ2-7, the complete variable domain reads KAGVTQTPRYLIKTRGQQVTLSCSPISGHRSVSWYQQTPGQGLQFLFEYFSETQRNKGNFPGRFSGRQFSNSRSEMNVSTLELGDSALYLCASSPGMTGGVYEQYFGPGTRLTVT.

DNA of the CDR3: TGTGCCAGTAGTATTTGGGGCGCTAATGAAAAACTGTTTTTT. Translated, it gives CASSIWGANEKLFF. The gene calls are TRBV19 and TRBJ1-4, with a possible D match to TRBD1 (5 bases). The CDR3 is 14 amino acids. The germline V gene encodes CDR1 LNHDA and CDR2 SQIVND (reference sequence). V was pared by 3 bases and J by 3 bases, with 8 bases between.

The chain uses TRBV5-4 and TRBJ2-7; TRBD2 matches at 11 bases. With V trimmed by 3 bases and J by 4 bases, 3 bases remained unmatched. The CDR3 consists of 14 residues. In germline, CDR1 is SGHNT, CDR2 YYREEE (reference sequence). CDR3 residues: CASSSTSGSYEQYF. The CDR3 nucleotides are TGTGCCAGCAGCTCTACTAGCGGGAGTTACGAGCAGTACTTC. The whole variable domain, filled in from reference TRBV5-4 and TRBJ2-7, reads ETGVTQSPTHLIKTRGQQVTLRCSSQSGHNTVSWYQQALGQGPQFIFQYYREEENGRGNFPPRFSGLQFPNYSSELNVNALELDDSALYLCASSSTSGSYEQYFGPGTRLTVT.

V is TRBV7-2 and J is TRBJ1-6; D is uncertain. Germline values: CDR1 SGHTA, CDR2 FQGNSA. CDR3 length: 14 residues. V shed 1 base and J shed 12 bases, with 13 bases lying between them. This CDR3 reads CASSLVLGGKPLHF. In nucleotides, the CDR3 is TGTGCCAGCAGCTTAGTTTTGGGAGGGAAACCCCTCCACTTT. The variable domain in full, completed from reference TRBV7-2 and TRBJ1-6, reads GAGVSQSPSNKVTEKGKDVELRCDPISGHTALYWYRQSLGQGLEFLIYFQGNSAPDKSGLPSDRFSAERTGGSVSTLTIQRTQQEDSAVYLCASSLVLGGKPLHFGNGTRLTVT.

V is TRBV27 and J is TRBJ2-7, with 9 positions matching TRBD1. Trimming cost V 2 bases and J 2 bases; bases outside gene matches: 13. Germline CDR1 and CDR2: MNHEY and SMNVEV (reference sequence). The CDR3 is 18 amino acids. CDR3 sequence: CASSLGEPGQGRAYEQYF. In nucleotides, the CDR3 is TGTGCCAGCAGTTTAGGGGAACCAGGACAGGGGAGGGCCTACGAGCAGTACTTC.

V usage is TRBV5-1 and J usage is TRBJ2-5; tentative D call: TRBD2 (5 bases). The V end lost 3 bases, the J end lost 2 bases, and 11 bases lay between the germline ends. Germline CDR1 reads SGHRS; CDR2 reads YFSETQ. The CDR3 sequence is 14 residues long. CDR3 region: CASSSRGIQETQYF. Here the CDR3 DNA reads TGCGCCAGCAGCTCCCGGGGAATACAAGAGACCCAGTACTTC.

The rearrangement uses TRBV10-3 and TRBJ2-2; D perhaps matches TRBD2 (5 bases). Germline V gene lookup returns CDR1 ENHRY and CDR2 SYGVKD. V was shortened by 4 bases and J by 0 bases, with 6 bases between the two germline ends. This CDR3 is 14 amino acids long. The CDR3 DNA follows: TGTGCCATCAGTGGCGGGTCGAACACCGGGGAGCTGTTTTTT. This translates into CAISGGSNTGELFF.

V gene TRBV10-3 combines with J gene TRBJ1-2; D is unclear. This CDR3 contains 11 residues. Deletions cut 2 bases from V and 14 bases from J, with 12 bases between. Germline CDR1 and CDR2: ENHRY and SYGVKD. CDR3 amino acids: CAISEDQAPTF. The CDR3 DNA follows: TGTGCCATCAGTGAGGACCAGGCCCCGACCTTC.

The chain uses TRBV7-2 and TRBJ2-7, with TRBD2 matching 10 bases. J gave up 0 bases and V 4 bases, and 6 bases lay outside the gene matches. Germline values: CDR1 SGHTA, CDR2 FQGNSA. The length of the CDR3 is 16 residues. The CDR3 spells CASSYGLAVFSYEQYF. CDR3 coding DNA: TGTGCCAGCAGCTATGGACTAGCGGTCTTCTCCTACGAGCAGTACTTC.

This chain uses TRBV28 with TRBJ2-1, with TRBD2 matching 11 bases. The ends lost 10 bases at V and 6 bases at J; junction bases unmatched: 5. The germline CDR1 and CDR2 sequences are MDHEN and SYDVKM. The CDR3 runs 13 residues. The DNA of the CDR3 is TGTGCCACCGGGACTAGCGGCTTCAATGAGCAGTTCTTC. Translating it yields CATGTSGFNEQFF.

The genes are TRBV3-1 (or the pseudogene TRBV3-2) and TRBJ2-2, with D hard to call. Germline lookup yields CDR1 LGHDT and CDR2 YNNKEL (reference sequence). Trimming shortened V by 0 bases and J by 7 bases, and 3 bases separated the two germline ends. The length of the CDR3 is 12 residues. The CDR3 region is CASSQDRGELFF. DNA for the CDR3: TGTGCCAGCAGCCAAGATCGCGGGGAGCTGTTTTTT.

The J gene is TRBJ2-2, the V gene TRBV23-1; the match to TRBD2 covers 11 bases. TRBV23-1 is an open reading frame, and its role is uncertain. After removal of 7 bases from V and 4 bases from J, the junction contained 5 bases not matched to a gene. The CDR3 loop spans 15 amino acids. CDR3 sequence (DNA): TGCGCCAGCACCCTAGCGGGAGGATGCACCGGGGAGCTGTTTTTT. This translates into CASTLAGGCTGELFF.

Written as DNA, the CDR3 is TGCGCCAGCAGCTTGGGGTCGCCGGGTAACATTCAGTACTTC. Its translation is CASSLGSPGNIQYF. V usage is TRBV5-1 and J usage is TRBJ2-4; no clear D. The CDR3 loop spans 14 amino acids. V lost 0 bases, J lost 7 bases, and 11 bases lay in between. CDR1 and CDR2 from the germline V gene are SGHRS and YFSETQ.